What follows is one TCR beta chain and its context. These data originate in a study of blood T cell repertoires in COVID-19. The CDR3 is 14 residues long. Germline-derived CDR1 and CDR2 are SGHAT and FQNNGV. V lost 0 bases and J 4 bases, leaving 9 bases between the germline ends. The assay was immunoSEQ multiplex PCR, and TCRdb's table has in-frame clones only and misses some. This sample has some 130,000 clones, with around 83% found just once. The J gene is TRBJ1-2, the V gene TRBV11-2, with a tentative D call TRBD1 (5 bases). This TCR derives from a man aged 25 to 45 who had recovered from COVID-19. Sample: PBMCs or T cells enriched from blood (not recorded which). The CDR3: CASSLDGGGYGYTF. In DNA form, the CDR3 reads TGTGCCAGCAGCTTAGACGGGGGTGGCTATGGCTACACCTTC.